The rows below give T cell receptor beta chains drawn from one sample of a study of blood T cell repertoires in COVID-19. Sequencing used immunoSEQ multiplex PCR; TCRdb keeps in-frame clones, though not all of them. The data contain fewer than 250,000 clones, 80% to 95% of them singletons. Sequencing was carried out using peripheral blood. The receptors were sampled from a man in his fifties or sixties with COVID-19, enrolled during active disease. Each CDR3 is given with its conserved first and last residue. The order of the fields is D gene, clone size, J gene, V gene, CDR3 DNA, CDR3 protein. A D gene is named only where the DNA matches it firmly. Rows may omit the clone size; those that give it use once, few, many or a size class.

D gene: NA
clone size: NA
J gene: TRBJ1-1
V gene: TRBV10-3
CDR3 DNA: TGTGCCATCAGTGAGTCGGAGTTCAGGGTTGAAGCTTTCTTT
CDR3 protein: CAISESEFRVEAFF

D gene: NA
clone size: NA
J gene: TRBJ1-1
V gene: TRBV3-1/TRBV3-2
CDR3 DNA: TGTGCCAGCAGCCAAGAACTCAGGGGAACTGAAGCTTTCTTT
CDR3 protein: CASSQELRGTEAFF

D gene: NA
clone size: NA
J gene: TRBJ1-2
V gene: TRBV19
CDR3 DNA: TGTGCCAGTAGTACGGGAGGCGGCTATGGCTACACCTTC
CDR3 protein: CASSTGGGYGYTF

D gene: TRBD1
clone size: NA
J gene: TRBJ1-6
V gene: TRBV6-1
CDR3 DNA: TGTGCCAGCAGTGCCGGACAGGGAACAATAGGTTCACCCCTCCACTTT
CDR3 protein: CASSAGQGTIGSPLHF

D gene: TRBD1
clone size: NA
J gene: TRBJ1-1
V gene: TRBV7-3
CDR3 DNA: TGTGCCAGCAGCCCCGGGACAGGGGCTGAAGCTTTCTTT
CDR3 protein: CASSPGTGAEAFF

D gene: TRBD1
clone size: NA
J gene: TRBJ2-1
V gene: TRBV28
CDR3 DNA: TGTGCCAGCAGCACAGCCTCCGGGACAGGGGTCAATGAGCAGTTCTTC
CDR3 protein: CASSTASGTGVNEQFF

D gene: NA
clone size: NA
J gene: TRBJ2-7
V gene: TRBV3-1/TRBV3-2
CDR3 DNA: TGTGCCAGCAGCCAACGGACAGAGTTGCAGTACTTC
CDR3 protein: CASSQRTELQYF

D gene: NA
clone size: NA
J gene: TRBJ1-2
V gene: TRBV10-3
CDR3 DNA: TGTGCCATCAGTGAGGGAGGCTATGGCTACACCTTC
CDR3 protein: CAISEGGYGYTF

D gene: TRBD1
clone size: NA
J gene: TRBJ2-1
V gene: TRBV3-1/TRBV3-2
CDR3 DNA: TGTGCCAGCAGCCTTGACAGGGGGCTTTACAATGAGCAGTTCTTC
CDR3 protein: CASSLDRGLYNEQFF

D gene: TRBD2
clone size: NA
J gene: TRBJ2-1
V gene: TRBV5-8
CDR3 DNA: TGTGCCAGCAGCTTGGGTCTAGCGGGAGGAGGAAATGAGCAGTTCTTC
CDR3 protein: CASSLGLAGGGNEQFF

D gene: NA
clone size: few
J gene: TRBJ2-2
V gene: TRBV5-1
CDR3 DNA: TGCGCCAGCATGGACAGAACTATGAACACCGGGGAGCTGTTTTTT
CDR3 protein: CASMDRTMNTGELFF

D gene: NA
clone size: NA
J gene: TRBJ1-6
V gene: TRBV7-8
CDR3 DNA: TGTGCCAGCAGCTTAGGGGGGGGTTCACCCCTCCACTTT
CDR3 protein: CASSLGGGSPLHF

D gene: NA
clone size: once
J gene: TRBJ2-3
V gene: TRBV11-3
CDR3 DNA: TGTGCCAGCAGCCGGCTTACGGGTACGCAGTATTTT
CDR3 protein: CASSRLTGTQYF

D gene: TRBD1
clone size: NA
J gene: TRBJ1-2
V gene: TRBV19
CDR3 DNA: TGTGCCAGTAGTATAGCTCCAGGGACAGGGTACGGGAGAGATGGCTACACCTTC
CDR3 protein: CASSIAPGTGYGRDGYTF

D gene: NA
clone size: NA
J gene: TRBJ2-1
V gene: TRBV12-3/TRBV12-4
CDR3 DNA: TGTGCCAGCAGTTTTAGTAATGAGCAGTTCTTC
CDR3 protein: CASSFSNEQFF

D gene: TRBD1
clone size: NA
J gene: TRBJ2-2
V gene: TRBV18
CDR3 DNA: TGTGCCAGCTCTCGGACAGGGGGCGCTGGGAACACCGGGGAGCTGTTTTTT
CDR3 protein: CASSRTGGAGNTGELFF

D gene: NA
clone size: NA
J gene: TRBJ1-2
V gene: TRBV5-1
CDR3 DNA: TGCGCCAGCAGCTTGGAAGCGGTCGACTATGGCTACACCTTC
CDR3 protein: CASSLEAVDYGYTF

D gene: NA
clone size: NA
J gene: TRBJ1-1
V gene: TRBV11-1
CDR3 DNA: TGTGCCAGCAGCTTTCATAGCAACACTGAAGCTTTCTTT
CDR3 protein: CASSFHSNTEAFF

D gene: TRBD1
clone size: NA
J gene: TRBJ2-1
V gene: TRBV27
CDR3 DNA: TGTGCCAGCAGAAGGGACAGGGGGGGTAACAATGAGCAGTTCTTC
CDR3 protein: CASRRDRGGNNEQFF

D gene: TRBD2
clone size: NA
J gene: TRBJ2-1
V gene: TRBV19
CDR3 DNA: TGTGCCAGTAAATGGGGCGGGGGGGCCTTGGATGAGCAGTTCTTC
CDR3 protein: CASKWGGGALDEQFF

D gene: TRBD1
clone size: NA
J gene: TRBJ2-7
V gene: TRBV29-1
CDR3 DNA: TGCAGCGTTGCTCAGGGGGCCTACGAGCAGTACTTC
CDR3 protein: CSVAQGAYEQYF

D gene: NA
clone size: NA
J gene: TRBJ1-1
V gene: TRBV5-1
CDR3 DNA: TGCGCCAGCAGATACGGAGCCAACACTGAAGCTTTCTTT
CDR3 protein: CASRYGANTEAFF

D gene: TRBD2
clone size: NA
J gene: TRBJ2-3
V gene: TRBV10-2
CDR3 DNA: TGCGCCAGCGGGAGGGGCGGGATATACACAGATACGCAGTATTTT
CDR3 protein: CASGRGGIYTDTQYF

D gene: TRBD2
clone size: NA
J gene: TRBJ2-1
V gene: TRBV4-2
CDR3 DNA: TGTGCCAGCAGCCAAGAACCGCTAGCGGGCGACCTTGTGGATGAGCAGTTCTTC
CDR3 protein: CASSQEPLAGDLVDEQFF

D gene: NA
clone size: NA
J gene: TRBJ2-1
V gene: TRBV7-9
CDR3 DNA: TGTGCCAGCAGCTTAGATACTCTCCACGAGCAGTTCTTC
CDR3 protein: CASSLDTLHEQFF

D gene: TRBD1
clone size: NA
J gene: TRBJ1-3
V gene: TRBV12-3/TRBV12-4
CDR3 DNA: TGTGCCAGCAGCCCGGGACAGGGAAACACCATATATTTT
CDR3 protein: CASSPGQGNTIYF

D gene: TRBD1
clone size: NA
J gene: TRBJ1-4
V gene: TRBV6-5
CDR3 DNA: TGTGCCAGCAGGCGACAGGGGAGTAATGAAAAACTGTTTTTT
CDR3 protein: CASRRQGSNEKLFF

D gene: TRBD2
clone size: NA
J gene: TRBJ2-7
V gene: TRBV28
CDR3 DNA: TGTGCCAGCATGCCCGGGACTAGCGGTAACGAGCAGTACTTC
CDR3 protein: CASMPGTSGNEQYF

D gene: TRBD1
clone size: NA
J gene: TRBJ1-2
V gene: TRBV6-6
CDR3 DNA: TGTGCCAGCAGTTCACAGGGGTTCACAGGCTACACCTTC
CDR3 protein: CASSSQGFTGYTF

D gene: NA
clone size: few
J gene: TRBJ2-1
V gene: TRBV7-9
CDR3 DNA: TGTGCCAGCAGCCCGGGGTTCATAGGGAAGTTCTTC
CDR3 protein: CASSPGFIGKFF

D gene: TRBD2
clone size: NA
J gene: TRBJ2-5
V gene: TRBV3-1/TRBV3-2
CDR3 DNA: TGTGCCAGCAGCGTGACTAGCGGGGGGGCTGCCCAGTACTTC
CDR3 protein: CASSVTSGGAAQYF

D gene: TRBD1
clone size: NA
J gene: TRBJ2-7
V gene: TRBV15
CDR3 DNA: TGTGCCACCAGCAGAGACAGGGGGCGTGAGCAGTACTTC
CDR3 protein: CATSRDRGREQYF

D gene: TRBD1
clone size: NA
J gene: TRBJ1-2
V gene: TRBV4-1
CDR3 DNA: TGCGCCAGCAGCCATCTTTCTGGACAGGGGTATGGCTACACCTTC
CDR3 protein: CASSHLSGQGYGYTF

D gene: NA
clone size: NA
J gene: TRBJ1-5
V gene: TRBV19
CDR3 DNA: TGTGCCAGTATTCTTACAGGTAGCAATCAGCCCCAGCATTTT
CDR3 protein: CASILTGSNQPQHF

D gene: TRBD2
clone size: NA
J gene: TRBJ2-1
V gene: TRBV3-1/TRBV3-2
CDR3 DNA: TGTGCCAGCAGCCAACGGCCTAGCGGGACATACAATGAGCAGTTCTTC
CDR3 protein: CASSQRPSGTYNEQFF

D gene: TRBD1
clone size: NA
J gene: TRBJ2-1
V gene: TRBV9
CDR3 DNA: TGTGCCAGCAGCCCGAGACAGGGGGAAAATGAGCAGTTCTTC
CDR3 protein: CASSPRQGENEQFF

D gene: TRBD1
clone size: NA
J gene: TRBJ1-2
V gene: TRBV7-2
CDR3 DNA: TGTGCCAGCAGCCCTGACAGGGCGAGCGGCTACACCTTC
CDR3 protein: CASSPDRASGYTF

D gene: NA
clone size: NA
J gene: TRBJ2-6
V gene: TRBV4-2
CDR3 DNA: TGTGCCAGCAGCCAAGATCCAGGATTTCCCTACTCTGGGGCCAACGTCCTGACTTTC
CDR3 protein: CASSQDPGFPYSGANVLTF

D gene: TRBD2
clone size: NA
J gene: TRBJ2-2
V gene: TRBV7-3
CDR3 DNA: TGTGCCAGCAGCTTACGAGCGGGCAGCTTGGGACTAGCGGAAAACACCGGGGAGCTGTTTTTT
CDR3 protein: CASSLRAGSLGLAENTGELFF

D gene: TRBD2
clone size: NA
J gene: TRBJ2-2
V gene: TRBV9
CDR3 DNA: TGTGCCAGCACCTCTACAAGCGGGAGGGCCGGTACCGGGGAGCTGTTTTTT
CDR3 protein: CASTSTSGRAGTGELFF

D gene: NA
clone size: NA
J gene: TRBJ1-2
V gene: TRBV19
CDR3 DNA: TGTGCCAGTAGTATCTCGGGAACTCCCTATGGCTACACCTTC
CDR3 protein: CASSISGTPYGYTF

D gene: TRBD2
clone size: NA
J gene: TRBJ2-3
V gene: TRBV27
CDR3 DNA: TGTGCCAGCAGTCTATACGGGGGGGGTACGCAGTATTTT
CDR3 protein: CASSLYGGGTQYF

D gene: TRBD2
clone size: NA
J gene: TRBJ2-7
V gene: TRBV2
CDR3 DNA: TGTGCCAGCAGAGGGACTAGCGGGAGCCAGCAGTACTTC
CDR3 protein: CASRGTSGSQQYF

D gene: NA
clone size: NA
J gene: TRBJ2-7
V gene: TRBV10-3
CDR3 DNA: TGTGCCATCAGGCCGGGACAAAGCTCCTACGAGCAGTACTTC
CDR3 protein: CAIRPGQSSYEQYF

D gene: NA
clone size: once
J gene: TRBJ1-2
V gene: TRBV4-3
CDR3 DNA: TGCGCCAGCAGCCAGGGGGCGGAGGGCTACACCTTC
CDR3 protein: CASSQGAEGYTF

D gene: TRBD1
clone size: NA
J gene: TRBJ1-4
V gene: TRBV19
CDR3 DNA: TGTGCCAGTAGCAGGGACAGTCGGGCAGCTAATGAAAAACTGTTTTTT
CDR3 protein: CASSRDSRAANEKLFF

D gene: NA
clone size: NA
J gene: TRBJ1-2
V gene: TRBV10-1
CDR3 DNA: TGCGCCAGCAGTCAGGGTGGTGGCTATGGCTACACCTTC
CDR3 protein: CASSQGGGYGYTF

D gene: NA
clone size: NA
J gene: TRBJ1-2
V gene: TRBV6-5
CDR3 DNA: TGTGCCAGCACAGTAGGGACAAATAACTATGGCTACACCTTC
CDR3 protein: CASTVGTNNYGYTF

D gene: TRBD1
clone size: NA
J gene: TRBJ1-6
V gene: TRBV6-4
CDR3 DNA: TGTGCCAGCAGTGACCGGACAGGGGGAAATTCACCCCTCCACTTT
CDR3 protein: CASSDRTGGNSPLHF

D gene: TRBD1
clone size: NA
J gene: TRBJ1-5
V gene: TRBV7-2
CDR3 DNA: TGTGCCAGCAGCCTAGACAGGGGAAATCAGCCCCAGCATTTT
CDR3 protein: CASSLDRGNQPQHF

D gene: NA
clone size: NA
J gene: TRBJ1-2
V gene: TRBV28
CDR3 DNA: TGTGCCAGCAGCCCCCTAGGTTATGGCTACACCTTC
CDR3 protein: CASSPLGYGYTF

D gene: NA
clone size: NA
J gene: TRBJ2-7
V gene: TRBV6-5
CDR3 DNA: TGTGCCAGCGGGACGCGGGAATGGGGCGAGCAGTACTTC
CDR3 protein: CASGTREWGEQYF

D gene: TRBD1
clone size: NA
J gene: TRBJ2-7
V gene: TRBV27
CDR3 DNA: TGTGCCAGCAGCATTGACCCAGGGGGCCCCTACGAGCAGTACTTC
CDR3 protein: CASSIDPGGPYEQYF

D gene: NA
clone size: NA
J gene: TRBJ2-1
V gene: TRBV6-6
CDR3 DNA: TGTGCCAGCGGTCTGATGAAAGGGGCTGGGTCCTACAATGAGCAGTTCTTC
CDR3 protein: CASGLMKGAGSYNEQFF